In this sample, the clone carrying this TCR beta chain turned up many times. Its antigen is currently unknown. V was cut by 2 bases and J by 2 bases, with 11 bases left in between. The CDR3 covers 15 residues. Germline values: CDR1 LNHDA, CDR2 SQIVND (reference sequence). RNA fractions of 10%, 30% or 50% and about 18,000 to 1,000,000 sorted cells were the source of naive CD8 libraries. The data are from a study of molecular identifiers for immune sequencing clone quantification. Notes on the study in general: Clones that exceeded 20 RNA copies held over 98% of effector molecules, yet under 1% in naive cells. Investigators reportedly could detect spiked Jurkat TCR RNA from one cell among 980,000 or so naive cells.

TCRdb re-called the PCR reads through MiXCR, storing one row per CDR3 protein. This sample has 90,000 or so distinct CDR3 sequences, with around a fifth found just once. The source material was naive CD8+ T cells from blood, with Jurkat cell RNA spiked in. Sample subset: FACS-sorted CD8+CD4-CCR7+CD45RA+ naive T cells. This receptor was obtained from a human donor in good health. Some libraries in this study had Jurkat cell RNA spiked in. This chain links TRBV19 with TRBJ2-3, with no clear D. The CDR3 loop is CASSIIGLPTDTQYF. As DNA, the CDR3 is TGTGCCAGTAGTATAATCGGCCTACCCACAGATACGCAGTATTTT.